Shown below are 21 T cell receptor beta chains from a single sample sequenced in a study of T cell responses to AZD1222 COVID-19 vaccine. Measured with immunoSEQ multiplex PCR; TCRdb has only the in-frame clones, and not every one. The data show approximately 130,000 clones, roughly 93% seen once. Sample: peripheral blood, taken on day 0 of AZD1222 vaccination. The receptor set was obtained from an adult in good health.

The chain joins TRBV4-1 to TRBJ1-3, with TRBD1 matching over 7 bases. In germline, CDR1 is MGHRA, CDR2 YSYEKL. This CDR3 comprises 18 residues. J lost 0 bases, V lost 0 bases, and 8 bases had no gene match. In DNA form, the CDR3 reads TGCGCCAGCAGCCAAGATCTAAGGGGACAGATCTCTGGAAACACCATATATTTT. This sequence encodes CASSQDLRGQISGNTIYF.

This sequence joins TRBV6-5 and TRBJ1-1; D not resolved. Trimming pared 6 bases from V and 3 bases from J, leaving 14 bases between. Germline lookup yields CDR1 MNHEY and CDR2 SVGAGI. The CDR3 extends over 14 amino acids. The CDR3 loop is CASSLGRTYTEAFF. The CDR3 coding sequence is TGTGCCAGCAGCCTGGGCCGTACCTACACTGAAGCTTTCTTT.

This chain uses TRBV18 with TRBJ1-2; tentative D call: TRBD1 (5 bases). Trimming pared 3 bases from V and 1 base from J, leaving 12 bases between. Germline V gene lookup returns CDR1 KGHSH and CDR2 LQKENI. The CDR3 is 15 amino acids. The CDR3 is CASSPPGSNNYGYTF. DNA for the CDR3: TGTGCCAGCTCACCCCCAGGGAGTAATAACTATGGCTACACCTTC.

The chain is built from TRBV6-5 and TRBJ1-2, with TRBD1 as a possible D gene (5 bases). Germline CDR1 reads MNHEY; CDR2 reads SVGAGI. V was shortened by 7 bases and J by 4 bases, with 19 bases between the two germline ends. This CDR3 spans 15 amino acids. CDR3 loop: CASNQGWGGFYGYTF. CDR3 nucleotide sequence: TGTGCCAGCAACCAGGGATGGGGAGGGTTCTATGGCTACACCTTC.

The V and J genes are TRBV5-1 and TRBJ1-2, with TRBD1 matching over 8 bases. J was trimmed by 3 bases and V by 3 bases; bases with no gene match: 4. This CDR3 contains 14 residues. The germline CDR1 and CDR2 sequences are SGHRS and YFSETQ. In nucleotides, the CDR3 is TGCGCCAGCAGCTCAGGACAGGGCTACTATGGCTACACCTTC. Translating gives CASSSGQGYYGYTF.

V usage is TRBV5-1 and J usage is TRBJ1-6; TRBD1 matches 8 bases. V was pared by 0 bases and J by 7 bases, with 6 bases of the junction left unmatched. Germline V gene data show CDR1 as SGHRS and CDR2 as YFSETQ. CDR3 length equals 16 residues. The CDR3 nucleotides read TGCGCCAGCAGCTTGGCCCCCGGACAGGGCAATTCACCCCTCCACTTT. This encodes CASSLAPGQGNSPLHF.

Details on this clone: One end of the junction fails to match germline, which may point to a read error. The chain employs TRBV3-1 (or the pseudogene TRBV3-2) and TRBJ2-7, with TRBD2 identical over 9 bases. Germline V gene sequence: CDR1 LGHDT, CDR2 YNNKEL (reference sequence). This CDR3 region has 13 residues. CDR3 residues: CASSQAGAGGADF. DNA of the CDR3: TGTGCCAGCAGCCAAGCAGGAGCGGGGGGCGCGGACTTC.

V usage is TRBV5-5 and J usage is TRBJ1-1; TRBD1 matches 9 bases. The trim removed 4 bases at V and 3 bases at J, leaving 7 bases unmatched. The CDR3 totals 15 residues. CDR1 and CDR2 (germline): SGHKS, YYEKEE (reference sequence). The CDR3 spells CASSQIQGAYTEAFF. The CDR3 region has the DNA TGTGCCAGCAGCCAAATACAGGGGGCTTACACTGAAGCTTTCTTT.

This rearrangement joins TRBV18 to TRBJ1-1; D gene ambiguous. Trimming removed 4 bases from V and 2 bases from J, with 11 bases in between. The CDR3 totals 14 residues. The V gene's germline CDR1 is KGHSH and CDR2 LQKENI. The CDR3 region is CASSRYSVNTEAFF. In DNA, the CDR3 is TGTGCCAGCTCACGATACAGTGTTAACACTGAAGCTTTCTTT.

V is TRBV6-5 and J is TRBJ1-6; 8 bases fit TRBD1. Per germline, CDR1 MNHEY and CDR2 SVGAGI. Trimming removed 4 bases from V and 6 bases from J; junction bases left unmatched: 2. CDR3 length: 14 residues. In DNA form, the CDR3 reads TGTGCCAGCAGTTGGACAGGGATTAATTCACCCCTCCACTTT. This gives the protein CASSWTGINSPLHF.

The V and J genes are TRBV4-1 and TRBJ1-1; D unresolved. V shed 4 bases and J shed 0 bases, with 15 bases lying between them. This CDR3 contains 16 residues. Germline V gene data show CDR1 as MGHRA and CDR2 as YSYEKL. Here the CDR3 reads CASSLTAGSMNTEAFF. CDR3 coding DNA: TGCGCCAGCAGCCTCACTGCGGGCAGCATGAACACTGAAGCTTTCTTT.

The genes are TRBV7-9 and TRBJ1-2; D gene uncertain. V lost 2 bases to trimming and J lost 8 bases, with 9 bases between them. The CDR3 runs to 12 residues. Per germline, CDR1 SEHNR and CDR2 FQNEAQ (reference sequence). The CDR3 DNA reads as TGTGCCAGCAGCTTAACCGGGTCCGGCTACACCTTC. Protein product: CASSLTGSGYTF.

CDR3 DNA: TGCGCCAGCAGCCAAGGGACAGACTATGGCTACACCTTC. Protein sequence: CASSQGTDYGYTF. V usage is TRBV4-1 and J usage is TRBJ1-2; weak D call: TRBD1 (6 bases). V lost 1 base and J lost 3, with 6 bases in between. Germline V gives CDR1 MGHRA, CDR2 YSYEKL. CDR3 length: 13 amino acids.

Regarding this clone: At one boundary the junction diverges from the germline segment, which might be a read error. This chain links TRBV28 with TRBJ1-5, with D unresolved. Germline values: CDR1 MDHEN, CDR2 SYDVKM. This CDR3 is 13 amino acids long. The CDR3 loop is CASRFLSNQPQHF. CDR3 in DNA: TGTGCCAGCCGTTTTCTAAGCAATCAGCCCCAGCATTTT.

This chain joins TRBV3-1 (or the pseudogene TRBV3-2) and TRBJ1-3, with 7 bases matching TRBD1. The germline CDR1 and CDR2 sequences are LGHDT and YNNKEL (reference sequence). V shed 6 bases and J 4 bases; nucleotides not matched to a gene: 6. This CDR3 is built from 14 residues. Here the CDR3 reads CASSRGGQGNTIYF. DNA for the CDR3: TGTGCCAGCAGTCGGGGGGGACAGGGAAACACCATATATTTT.

This rearrangement joins TRBV6-1 to TRBJ1-6; 7 nucleotides align to TRBD1. The CDR3 is 18 residues long. The V gene end was trimmed by 2 bases and the J gene end by 5 bases; junction bases not matched to a gene: 12. Germline CDR1 and CDR2: MNHNS and SASEGT. For the CDR3, the DNA is TGTGCCAGCAGTGAACTGAAATCTGGGACAGTGAATAATTCACCCCTCCACTTT. Translating it yields CASSELKSGTVNNSPLHF.

This chain joins TRBV12-3 or TRBV12-4 and TRBJ1-5; D uncertain. The CDR3 has 13 amino acids. The V end was cut by 9 bases, the J end by 7 bases, with 16 bases between. The DNA for the CDR3 is TGTGCCAGTGTCCGACAAGACGAACAGCCCCAGCATTTT. This gives the protein CASVRQDEQPQHF.

The genes are TRBV6-6 and TRBJ1-5, with a weak D call TRBD1 (5 bases). The CDR3 loop spans 14 amino acids. V was pared by 0 bases and J by 5 bases, with 8 bases between. Germline V lookup: CDR1 MNHNY, CDR2 SVGAGI (reference sequence). CDR3 bases: TGTGCCAGCAGTTACTCGCAGGGTTATCAGCCCCAGCATTTT. Translating it yields CASSYSQGYQPQHF.

The V gene is TRBV2, the J gene TRBJ1-2; possibly TRBD1 for D (5 bases). Trimming pared 3 bases from V and 2 bases from J, leaving 13 bases between. Germline CDR1 reads SNHLY; CDR2 reads FYNNEI. The CDR3 is 15 residues long. Written as DNA, the CDR3 is TGTGCCAGCAGTGATAGCAGACAGATCAACTATGGCTACACCTTC. Protein product: CASSDSRQINYGYTF.

This chain joins TRBV18 and TRBJ1-5; a possible D gene is TRBD1 (5 bases). Germline CDR1 reads KGHSH; CDR2 reads LQKENI. The length of the CDR3 is 14 residues. Trimming shortened V by 3 bases and J by 7 bases, and 13 bases separated the two germline ends. CDR3: CASSPRGGEQPQHF. The CDR3, as DNA: TGTGCCAGCTCACCGCGGGGAGGGGAACAGCCCCAGCATTTT.

This chain links TRBV5-1 with TRBJ1-2, with TRBD1 matching over 8 bases. Germline V gene sequence: CDR1 SGHRS, CDR2 YFSETQ. J was trimmed by 4 bases and V by 4 bases; bases with no gene match: 6. The CDR3 has 14 amino acids. The CDR3 region has the DNA TGCGCCAGCAGCCCCGGGACAGGCGTCTATGGCTACACCTTC. It codes for CASSPGTGVYGYTF.